The entry that follows covers one T cell receptor beta chain sequence. The study ran its PCR with 60 Vbeta and 13 Jbeta primers. Libraries were prepared by immunoSEQ multiplex PCR; TCRdb keeps only in-frame clonotypes and omits some of them. The sample lists 110,000 to 150,000 clones, approximately 82% occurring once. This sample was taken from a study of cytomegalovirus exposure and HLA in healthy donors. Study as a whole: Unique TCR beta sequences numbering approximately 100 million came from about 180 million T cells in an earlier analysis.

Trimming took 4 bases from V and 4 from J; bases not matched to a gene: 4. The CDR3 has 14 residues. CDR1 is MDHEN, CDR2 SYDVKM, per germline. The genes are TRBV28 and TRBJ1-1; 9 bases line up with TRBD1. The specimen sequenced was PBMCs. This TCR came from a young man in good health and CMV-seropositive. The CDR3 DNA sequence: TGTGCCAGCAGTTACAGGGGGCAGAGCACTGAAGCTTTCTTT. Protein: CASSYRGQSTEAFF.